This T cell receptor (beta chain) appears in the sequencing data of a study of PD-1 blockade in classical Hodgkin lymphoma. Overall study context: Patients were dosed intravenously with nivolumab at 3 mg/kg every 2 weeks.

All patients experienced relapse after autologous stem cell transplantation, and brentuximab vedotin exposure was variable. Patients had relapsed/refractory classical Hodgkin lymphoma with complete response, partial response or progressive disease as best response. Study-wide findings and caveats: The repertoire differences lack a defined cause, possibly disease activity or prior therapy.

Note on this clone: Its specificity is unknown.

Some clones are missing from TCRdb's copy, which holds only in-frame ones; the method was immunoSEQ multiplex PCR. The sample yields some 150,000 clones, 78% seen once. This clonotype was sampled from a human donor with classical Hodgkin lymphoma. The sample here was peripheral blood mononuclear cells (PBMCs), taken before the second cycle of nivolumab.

CDR3 residues: CASSLQEGPEAEAFF. The CDR3 DNA reads as TGCGCCAGCAGCTTGCAGGAGGGACCTGAGGCTGAAGCTTTCTTT. The gene calls are TRBV5-1 and TRBJ1-1, with a possible D match to TRBD1 (5 bases). Germline CDR1 reads SGHRS; CDR2 reads YFSETQ. V was shortened by 1 base and J by 6 bases, with 16 bases between the two germline ends. This CDR3 is 15 amino acids long.